This note documents a single TCR beta chain sequence. The sample is drawn from a study of blood T cell repertoires in COVID-19. Sequencing used immunoSEQ multiplex PCR; TCRdb keeps in-frame clones, though not all of them. The sample comprises under 200,000 clones, approximately 79% of which are singletons, and about 5% rests with the top ten. Sequenced material: PBMCs or T cells enriched from blood (not recorded which). This clonotype was obtained from a woman between 55 and 75 years old with acute COVID-19.

As DNA, the CDR3 is TGTGCCAGCAGCCCCGGGGAGGGGACGAGAAACTATAATTCACCCCTCCACTTT. Its protein product is CASSPGEGTRNYNSPLHF. The chain links TRBV21-1 to TRBJ1-6. TRBV21-1 corresponds to a pseudogene. The CDR3 is 18 amino acids.